The 18 T cell receptor beta chains below come from one sample, sequenced in a study of blood T cells in healthy people across ages (dated by TCRdb to about 2015). Library method: 5' RACE. Sequencing used an Illumina HiSeq 2500. The second PCR ran for about 7 to 11 cycles and used a J-beta primer mix along with a sample-barcoded 5' primer. TCRdb reworked the public reads: Q25 trimming with fastp, MiXCR clone assembly, productive beta chains retained. When rows share a CDR3 protein, they turn into one entry using the most common DNA and genes. In all, the sample holds 750,000 to 1,000,000 distinct CDR3 sequences, and 25% to 35% of those were seen once. The ten largest clones add up to around 9.6% of the sample. These data are also associated with another study on T cells of mothers and their children.

Sequenced material: blood. These receptors originate from a woman between 40 and 55 years old in good health.

There are many counts of this clonotype. The chain is built from TRBV28 and TRBJ2-5; 9 nucleotides line up with TRBD1. Per germline, CDR1 MDHEN and CDR2 SYDVKM. After removal of 6 bases from V and 3 bases from J, the junction contained 8 bases not matched to a gene. The length of the CDR3 is 15 residues. CDR3 loop: CASRQGQGREETQYF. CDR3 DNA: TGTGCCAGCAGGCAAGGACAGGGGCGGGAAGAGACCCAGTACTTC.

The V call is TRBV27, the J call TRBJ2-3; 9 nucleotides agree with TRBD2. The CDR3 length is 17 residues. CDR1 MNHEY and CDR2 SMNVEV come from the germline V gene (reference sequence). Trimming cost V 5 bases and J 0 bases; bases outside gene matches: 9. CDR3 region: CASSTRVSGGSTDTQYF. CDR3 nucleotides: TGTGCCAGCAGTACCCGTGTTAGCGGGGGAAGCACAGATACGCAGTATTTT.

This clonotype showed up many times. This sequence joins TRBV29-1 and TRBJ1-2; 7 bases match TRBD1. Germline loops: CDR1 SQVTM, CDR2 ANQGSEA. V gave up 0 bases and J gave up 5 bases; unmatched junction bases: 6. This CDR3 comprises 14 residues. This chain's CDR3 is CSVEDMTGTYGYTF. The CDR3 nucleotides are TGCAGCGTTGAAGATATGACAGGGACTTATGGCTACACCTTC.

This clonotype was picked up one time. The chain employs TRBV5-1 and TRBJ1-2, with D perhaps TRBD1 (6 bases). This CDR3 is 17 amino acids long. Germline CDR1 and CDR2: SGHRS and YFSETQ. The ends were cut back, 4 bases at V and 0 bases at J, with 19 bases in the middle. The CDR3 DNA reads TGCGCCAGCAGCCAAAAAATACAGGGAAGTTCTAACTATGGCTACACCTTC. The encoded protein is CASSQKIQGSSNYGYTF.

The chain couples TRBV29-1 to TRBJ1-1; D call uncertain. The V end was cut by 4 bases, the J end by 1 base, with 7 bases between. The CDR3 loop spans 12 amino acids. The germline V gene has CDR1 SQVTM and CDR2 ANQGSEA. The CDR3 nucleotides read TGCAGCGTTGTGTACCAGAACACTGAAGCTTTCTTT. It encodes CSVVYQNTEAFF.

This clonotype was observed a few times. The rearrangement links TRBV9 to TRBJ2-5; 8 bases line up with TRBD2. Germline CDR1 and CDR2: SGDLS and YYNGEE. This CDR3 has 14 residues. V shed 0 bases, J shed 3 bases, and the junction held 1 base outside the gene matches. CDR3 DNA sequence: TGTGCCAGCAGCGTAGGGACTAGCAAAGAGACCCAGTACTTC. It encodes CASSVGTSKETQYF.

This clonotype was recorded a few times. The J gene is TRBJ2-1, the V gene TRBV28, with D tentatively TRBD1 or TRBD2 (5 bases each). Trimming took 5 bases from V and 4 from J, leaving 15 bases between them. Germline V CDR1 and CDR2: MDHEN, SYDVKM. The CDR3 is 15 residues long. DNA of the CDR3: TGTGCCAGCAGTGCATCCGGGACCGGATACAATGAGCAGTTCTTC. It yields the protein CASSASGTGYNEQFF. Together with reference TRBV28 and TRBJ2-1, the CDR3 gives the full variable domain: DVKVTQSSRYLVKRTGEKVFLECVQDMDHENMFWYRQDPGLGLRLIYFSYDVKMKEKGDIPEGYSVSREKKERFSLILESASTNQTSMYLCASSASGTGYNEQFFGPGTRLTVL.

As regards this clonotype: One end of the junction varies from germline; a read error may be responsible. The V gene is TRBV12-3 or TRBV12-4, the J gene TRBJ1-1; tentative D call: TRBD1 (5 bases). The CDR3 is 14 amino acids. The DNA for the CDR3 is TGTGCTAGCAGTTCCGGGACGGTGAACACTGAAACTTTCTTT. Amino acids: CASSSGTVNTETFF.

This chain links TRBV20-1 with TRBJ1-1, with unresolved D. Trimming pared 1 base from V and 0 bases from J, leaving 12 bases between. Germline V lookup: CDR1 DFQATT, CDR2 SNEGSKA (reference sequence). There are 15 residues in the CDR3. CDR3 residues: CSARGVPGMNTEAFF. CDR3 nucleotide sequence: TGCAGTGCTAGAGGGGTCCCGGGCATGAACACTGAAGCTTTCTTT.

The rearrangement links TRBV5-1 to TRBJ2-1, with a tentative D call TRBD1 (6 bases). The CDR3 length is 16 residues. Trimming removed 4 bases at V and 2 bases at J, with 16 bases between. The germline V gene encodes CDR1 SGHRS and CDR2 YFSETQ. The CDR3 spells CASSPGQLLTYNEQFF. The CDR3 nucleotides are TGCGCCAGCAGCCCGGGACAACTCCTTACCTACAATGAGCAGTTCTTC. The entire variable domain, with the rest obtained from reference TRBV5-1 and TRBJ2-1, is as follows: KAGVTQTPRYLIKTRGQQVTLSCSPISGHRSVSWYQQTPGQGLQFLFEYFSETQRNKGNFPGRFSGRQFSNSRSEMNVSTLELGDSALYLCASSPGQLLTYNEQFFGPGTRLTVL.

The sample holds a few counts of this clonotype. J is TRBJ2-2 and V is TRBV14, with 11 nucleotides matching TRBD1. The V gene end was trimmed by 8 bases and the J gene end by 5 bases; junction bases not matched to a gene: 10. The V gene's germline CDR1 is SGHDN and CDR2 FVKESK. This CDR3 has 16 residues. CDR3 DNA sequence: TGTGCCAGCCGAGAAGCCGGACAGGGGGCGACCGGGGAGCTGTTTTTT. Translating it yields CASREAGQGATGELFF.

The rearrangement links TRBV9 to TRBJ1-5; D perhaps matches TRBD1 (6 bases). CDR1 SGDLS and CDR2 YYNGEE come from the germline V gene. Trimming left V 3 bases short and J 7 bases short, with 14 bases between. The length of the CDR3 is 14 residues. The CDR3 region has the DNA TGTGCCAGCAGCGCTAATACAGGGTGGCAGCCCCAGCATTTT. It yields the protein CASSANTGWQPQHF.

This chain connects TRBV5-1 to TRBJ2-1; D might be TRBD1 (6 bases). CDR3 length: 13 amino acids. Germline lookup yields CDR1 SGHRS and CDR2 YFSETQ. Between the trimmed V and J ends, which lost 0 bases and 15 bases, there was a span of 16 bases. As DNA, the CDR3 is TGCGCCAGCAGCTTGGCGGTAGGGGGTTGGCGGTTCTTC. It encodes CASSLAVGGWRFF.

This clonotype was counted only a few times. The V and J genes are TRBV4-3 and TRBJ1-6; weak D call: TRBD1 (5 bases). Germline V gene lookup returns CDR1 LGHNA and CDR2 YSLEER. The length of the CDR3 is 18 residues. The germline V and J ends were trimmed by 0 bases and 4 bases, with 16 bases remaining between them. The DNA of the CDR3 is TGCGCCAGCAGCCAAGAATGGGCAGGGAGGAGGTATAATTCACCCCTCCACTTT. Encoded protein: CASSQEWAGRRYNSPLHF.

This clonotype was observed a few times. This sequence joins TRBV29-1 and TRBJ2-3; possible D gene TRBD2, 6 bases. V lost 3 bases, J lost 10 bases, and 14 bases lay in between. The CDR3 has 12 amino acids. Germline CDR1 and CDR2: SQVTM and ANQGSEA. This CDR3 reads CSVEEGGDAQYF. CDR3 nucleotides: TGCAGCGTTGAGGAGGGTGGGGATGCGCAGTATTTT.

The chain combines TRBV5-1 with TRBJ2-2; no reliable D call. V was shortened by 0 bases and J by 1 base, with 16 bases between the two germline ends. The CDR3 loop spans 18 amino acids. Germline CDR1 SGHRS, CDR2 YFSETQ. The CDR3 coding sequence is TGCGCCAGCAGCTTGGATTCGGCGGCGGCAGGGAACACCGGGGAGCTGTTTTTT. Its protein product is CASSLDSAAAGNTGELFF.

This clonotype was recorded many times. The chain carries TRBV4-3 and TRBJ1-5, with 7 nucleotides matching TRBD1. Germline lookup yields CDR1 LGHNA and CDR2 YSLEER. CDR3 length equals 14 residues. Trimming at V came to 1 base and at J to 5 bases, leaving 2 bases not matched to a gene. In DNA form, the CDR3 reads TGCGCCAGCAGCCAAGTCAGGGGGTATCAGCCCCAGCATTTT. Translation: CASSQVRGYQPQHF.

This sequence joins TRBV28 and TRBJ2-2; maybe TRBD2 (7 bases). The V end lost 5 bases, the J end lost 1 base, and 17 bases lay between the germline ends. Germline V CDR1 and CDR2: MDHEN, SYDVKM. This CDR3 spans 17 amino acids. The CDR3 sequence: CASSAGGDTENTGELFF. CDR3 sequence (DNA): TGTGCCAGCAGTGCTGGGGGGGACACCGAGAACACCGGGGAGCTGTTTTTT.